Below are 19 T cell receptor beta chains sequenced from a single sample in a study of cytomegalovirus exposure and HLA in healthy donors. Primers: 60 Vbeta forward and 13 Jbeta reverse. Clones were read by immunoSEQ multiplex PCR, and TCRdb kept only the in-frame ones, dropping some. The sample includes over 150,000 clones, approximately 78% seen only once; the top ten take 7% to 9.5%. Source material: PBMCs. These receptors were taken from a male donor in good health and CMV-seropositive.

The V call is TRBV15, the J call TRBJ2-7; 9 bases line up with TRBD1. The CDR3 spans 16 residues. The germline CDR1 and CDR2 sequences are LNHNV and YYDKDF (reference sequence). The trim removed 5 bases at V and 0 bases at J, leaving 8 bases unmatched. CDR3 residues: CATSGPGTGSSYEQYF. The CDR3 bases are TGTGCCACCAGCGGACCCGGGACAGGGAGCTCCTACGAGCAGTACTTC.

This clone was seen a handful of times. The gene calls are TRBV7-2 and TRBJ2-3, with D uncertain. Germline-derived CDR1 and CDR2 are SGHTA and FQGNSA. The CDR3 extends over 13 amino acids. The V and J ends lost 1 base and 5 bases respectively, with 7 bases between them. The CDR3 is CASSLVQIDTQYF. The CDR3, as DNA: TGTGCCAGCAGCTTAGTCCAGATAGATACGCAGTATTTT.

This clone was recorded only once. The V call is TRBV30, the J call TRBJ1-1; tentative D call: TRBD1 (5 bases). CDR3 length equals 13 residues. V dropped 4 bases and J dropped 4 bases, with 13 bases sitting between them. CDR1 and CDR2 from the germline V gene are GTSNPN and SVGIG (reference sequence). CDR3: CAWNLFGGTEAFF. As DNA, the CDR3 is TGTGCCTGGAATCTCTTCGGGGGCACTGAAGCTTTCTTT.

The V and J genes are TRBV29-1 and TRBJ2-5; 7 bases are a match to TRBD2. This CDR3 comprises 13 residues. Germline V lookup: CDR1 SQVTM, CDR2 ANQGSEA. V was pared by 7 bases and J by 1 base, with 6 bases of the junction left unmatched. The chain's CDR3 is CSGGGRLQETQYF. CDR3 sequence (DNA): TGCAGCGGGGGGGGGAGGCTCCAAGAGACCCAGTACTTC.

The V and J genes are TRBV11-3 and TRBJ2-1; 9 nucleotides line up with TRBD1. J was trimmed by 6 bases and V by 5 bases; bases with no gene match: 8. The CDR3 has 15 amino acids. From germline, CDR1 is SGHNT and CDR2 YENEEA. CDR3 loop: CASSPTGGWGNEQFF. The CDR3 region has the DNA TGTGCCAGCAGCCCCACAGGGGGCTGGGGCAATGAGCAGTTCTTC.

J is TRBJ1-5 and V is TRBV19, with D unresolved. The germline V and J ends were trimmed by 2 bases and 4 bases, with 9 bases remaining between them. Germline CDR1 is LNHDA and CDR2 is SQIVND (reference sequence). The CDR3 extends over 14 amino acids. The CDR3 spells CASSIRAGNQPQHF. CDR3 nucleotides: TGTGCCAGTAGTATAAGGGCGGGGAATCAGCCCCAGCATTTT.

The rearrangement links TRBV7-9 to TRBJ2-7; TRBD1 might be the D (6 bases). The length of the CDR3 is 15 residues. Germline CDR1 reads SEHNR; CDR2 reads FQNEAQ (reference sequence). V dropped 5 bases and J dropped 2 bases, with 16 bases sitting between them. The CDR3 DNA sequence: TGTGCCAGCAGCCATCTACGGGACATTCCCTACGAGCAGTACTTC. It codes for CASSHLRDIPYEQYF.

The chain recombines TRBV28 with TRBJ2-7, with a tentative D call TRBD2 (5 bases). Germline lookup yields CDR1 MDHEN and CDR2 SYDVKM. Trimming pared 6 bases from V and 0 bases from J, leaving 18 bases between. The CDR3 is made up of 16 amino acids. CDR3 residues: CASSSLGGPPSYEQYF. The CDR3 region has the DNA TGTGCCAGCAGCTCGCTCGGAGGCCCGCCCTCCTACGAGCAGTACTTC.

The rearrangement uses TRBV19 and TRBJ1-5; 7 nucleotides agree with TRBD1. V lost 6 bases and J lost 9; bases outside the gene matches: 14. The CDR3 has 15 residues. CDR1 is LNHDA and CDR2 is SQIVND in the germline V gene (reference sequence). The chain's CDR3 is CASRTTGQTRVPQHF. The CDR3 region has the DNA TGTGCCAGTAGGACTACGGGACAGACCAGAGTGCCCCAGCATTTT.

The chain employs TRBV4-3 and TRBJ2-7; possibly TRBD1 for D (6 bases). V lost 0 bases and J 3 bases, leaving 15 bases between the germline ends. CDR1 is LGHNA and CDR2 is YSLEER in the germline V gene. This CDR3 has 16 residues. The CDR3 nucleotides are TGCGCCAGCAGCCAAGATAGTACACAGGACAGCTACGAGCAGTACTTC. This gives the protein CASSQDSTQDSYEQYF.

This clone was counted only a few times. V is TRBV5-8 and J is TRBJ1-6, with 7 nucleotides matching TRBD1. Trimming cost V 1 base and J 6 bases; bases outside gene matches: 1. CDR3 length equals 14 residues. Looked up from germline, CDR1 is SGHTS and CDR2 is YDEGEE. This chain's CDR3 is CASSLRQGNSPLHF. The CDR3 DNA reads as TGTGCCAGCAGCTTGAGACAGGGTAATTCACCCCTCCACTTT.

The CDR3 bases are TGTGCCACCGCCGGGGGGCAATCGGCTAATGAAAAACTGTTTTTT. It is translated as CATAGGQSANEKLFF. This sequence joins TRBV19 and TRBJ1-4; D possibly corresponds to TRBD1 (6 bases). The CDR3 loop spans 15 amino acids. Trimming left V 10 bases short and J 3 bases short, with 18 bases between. Germline V gives CDR1 LNHDA, CDR2 SQIVND (reference sequence).

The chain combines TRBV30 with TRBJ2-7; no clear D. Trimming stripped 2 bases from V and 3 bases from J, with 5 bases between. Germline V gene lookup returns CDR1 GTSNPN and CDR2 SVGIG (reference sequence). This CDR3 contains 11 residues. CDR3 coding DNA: TGTGCCTGGAGTTTTTACTACGAGCAGTACTTC. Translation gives CAWSFYYEQYF.

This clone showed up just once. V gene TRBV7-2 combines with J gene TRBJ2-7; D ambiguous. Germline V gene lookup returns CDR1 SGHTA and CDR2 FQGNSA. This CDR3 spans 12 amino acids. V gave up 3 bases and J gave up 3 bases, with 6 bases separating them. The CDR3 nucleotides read TGTGCCAGCAGCTTTAGCATCTACGAGCAGTACTTC. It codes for CASSFSIYEQYF.

CDR3 residues: CASSFGTDTEAFF. The CDR3 DNA reads as TGTGCCAGCAGCTTTGGGACAGACACTGAAGCTTTCTTT. The chain is built from TRBV7-6 and TRBJ1-1; 7 bases are shared with TRBD1. The trim removed 3 bases at V and 3 bases at J, leaving 1 base unmatched. The CDR3 has 13 amino acids. The germline V gene has CDR1 SGHVS and CDR2 FNYEAQ.

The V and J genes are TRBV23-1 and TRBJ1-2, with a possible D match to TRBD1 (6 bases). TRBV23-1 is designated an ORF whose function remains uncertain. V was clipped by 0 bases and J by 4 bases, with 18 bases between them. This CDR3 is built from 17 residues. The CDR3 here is CASSQSFISSTGYGYTF. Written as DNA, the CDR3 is TGCGCCAGCAGTCAATCCTTTATATCGTCGACAGGCTATGGCTACACCTTC.

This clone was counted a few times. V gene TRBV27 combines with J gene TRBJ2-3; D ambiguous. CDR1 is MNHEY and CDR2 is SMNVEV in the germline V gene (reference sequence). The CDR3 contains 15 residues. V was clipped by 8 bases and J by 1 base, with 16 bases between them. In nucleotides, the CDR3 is TGTGCCAGCTGCCTGAACTACCCCGGCACAGATACGCAGTATTTT. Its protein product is CASCLNYPGTDTQYF.

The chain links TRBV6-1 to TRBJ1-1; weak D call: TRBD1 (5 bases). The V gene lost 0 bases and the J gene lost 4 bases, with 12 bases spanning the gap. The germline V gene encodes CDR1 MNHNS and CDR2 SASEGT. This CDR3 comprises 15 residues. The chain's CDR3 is CASSEAVGHGTEAFF. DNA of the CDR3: TGTGCCAGCAGTGAAGCCGTGGGGCACGGCACTGAAGCTTTCTTT.

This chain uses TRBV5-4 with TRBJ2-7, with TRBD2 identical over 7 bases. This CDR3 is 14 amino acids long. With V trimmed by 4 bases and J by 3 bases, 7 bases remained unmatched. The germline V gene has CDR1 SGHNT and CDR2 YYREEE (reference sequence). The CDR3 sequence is CASSPGLVGYEQYF. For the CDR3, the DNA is TGTGCCAGCAGCCCCGGACTAGTTGGCTACGAGCAGTACTTC. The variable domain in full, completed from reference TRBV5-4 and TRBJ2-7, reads ETGVTQSPTHLIKTRGQQVTLRCSSQSGHNTVSWYQQALGQGPQFIFQYYREEENGRGNFPPRFSGLQFPNYSSELNVNALELDDSALYLCASSPGLVGYEQYFGPGTRLTVT.